This T cell receptor (beta chain) emerged from a study of OX40 agonist ivuxolimab in advanced cancers. The length of the CDR3 is 15 residues. Unmatched junction bases numbered 10, after V lost 5 bases and J lost 7 bases. Germline V gene sequence: CDR1 MNHEY, CDR2 SVGAGI. Study-wide results and limits: Averaging showed that CD8+ T cells had more expanded clones than CD4+ did. Within 6 weeks, CD4+ and CD8+ blood T cells expanded clonally at 0.1 to 3.0 mg/kg. People who partly responded at 0.1-3.0 mg/kg had some of the least clonal expansion seen. The investigators did not determine what antigen specificity the expanded peripheral T cells had.

Measured with immunoSEQ multiplex PCR; TCRdb has only the in-frame clones, and not every one. The sample shows 100,000 to 150,000 clones, about 93% of them seen only once. Worth noting for this clone: The target antigen is unknown.

This clonotype was sampled from an adult with an advanced solid tumor such as melanoma, head and neck, liver or kidney cancer. This rearrangement joins TRBV6-5 to TRBJ2-3, with TRBD2 identical over 9 bases. The sample here was CD4+ or CD8+ T cells sorted from blood, taken in a trial of the OX40 agonist ivuxolimab. DNA of the CDR3: TGTGCCAGCAGTCCCGCGGGGGGGCCGCTTAATACGCAGTATTTT. Its translation: CASSPAGGPLNTQYF.